This is a list of T cell receptor beta chains from one sample in a study of human T cells and chemical hapten exposure. One entry per CDR3 protein results from TCRdb running MiXCR on the RACE reads. Here the sample spans about 120,000 distinct CDR3 sequences, around an eighth being singletons. Sequences were derived from whole blood, sampled in connection with sensitization to the hapten diphenylcyclopropenone (DPC). These receptors all come from a woman younger than 35 with alopecia areata. Some clones in this sample may be carry-over from other donors' samples. Both conserved end residues are part of each CDR3. D genes are given only for firm matches. Clone size is not always given. Where it is, it says once, few, many or a class for expanded clones.

j_gene | v_gene | d_gene | len | abundance | CDR3nt | CDR3aa
TRBJ1-1 | TRBV29-1 | . | 10 | many | TGCAGCGTTCTTGGCACTGAAGCTTTCTTT | CSVLGTEAFF
TRBJ1-1 | TRBV6-1 | . | 15 | few | TGTGCCAGCAGTGAAGGGGAGGCTTGGGGCACTGAAGCTTTCTTT | CASSEGEAWGTEAFF
TRBJ1-1 | TRBV3-1 | TRBD1 | 15 | . | TGTGCCAGCAGCCAAGGGGGGACAGGGCCGCCTGAAGCTTTCTTT | CASSQGGTGPPEAFF
TRBJ2-5 | TRBV7-9 | TRBD2 | 17 | many | TGTGCCAGCAGGGTTTCTGGACTAGCGGGGAACCAAGAGACCCAGTACTTC | CASRVSGLAGNQETQYF
TRBJ2-5 | TRBV9 | . | 15 | few | TGTGCCAGCAGCGTAGCTACGGGGACGGCGGAGACCCAGTACTTC | CASSVATGTAETQYF
TRBJ1-1 | TRBV7-9 | . | 15 | . | TGTGCCAGCAGCTTTGACAGGCCGACGAACACTGAAGCTTTCTTT | CASSFDRPTNTEAFF
TRBJ1-3 | TRBV4-3 | . | 16 | . | TGCGCCAGCAGACAAGATAGAGGGGGTACTGGAAACACCATATATTTT | CASRQDRGGTGNTIYF
TRBJ1-2 | TRBV27 | . | 14 | many | TGTGCCAGCTCTTTCCTAGACAGTTACTATGGCTACACCTTC | CASSFLDSYYGYTF
TRBJ1-5 | TRBV25-1 | . | 13 | many | TGTGCCAGCAGTGGAGGAAGGACTCAGCCCCAGCATTTT | CASSGGRTQPQHF
TRBJ1-6 | TRBV2 | . | 13 | . | TGTGCCAGCAGTGTAAGGGGTAATTCACCCCTCCACTTT | CASSVRGNSPLHF
TRBJ1-1 | TRBV6-1 | . | 14 | . | TGTGCCAGCACGATTCGCTCGGGCGGCACTGAAGCTTTCTTT | CASTIRSGGTEAFF
TRBJ1-1 | TRBV7-9 | . | 13 | few | TGTGCCAGCATCAGAAGGGTGAACACTGAAGCTTTCTTT | CASIRRVNTEAFF
TRBJ2-5 | TRBV20-1 | . | 15 | . | TGCAGTGCTAGCACTTTGAGGGGCGTCCAAGAGACCCAGTACTTC | CSASTLRGVQETQYF
TRBJ1-3 | TRBV7-9 | . | 15 | few | TGTGCCAGCAGCTCGAGACCAGGGGCTGGAAACACCATATATTTT | CASSSRPGAGNTIYF
TRBJ1-6 | TRBV18 | . | 15 | . | TGTGCCAGCTCACCACGTGAAGGCGATTATTCACCCCTCCACTTT | CASSPREGDYSPLHF
TRBJ1-1 | TRBV12-3/TRBV12-4 | . | 13 | . | TGTGCCAGCAGTTCCCGAGAGGGGGGTGAAGCTTTCTTT | CASSSREGGEAFF
TRBJ2-4 | TRBV18 | . | 14 | . | TGTGCCAGCTCACCGGGAGATGCCAAAAACATTCAGTACTTC | CASSPGDAKNIQYF
TRBJ1-5 | TRBV12-3/TRBV12-4 | TRBD1 | 14 | . | TGTGCCAGCAGCCGGACAGGGGGCCATCAGCCCCAGCATTTT | CASSRTGGHQPQHF
TRBJ1-6 | TRBV13 | . | 17 | many | TGTGCCAGCAGCTTAGGTGGGGCGAGCTCCTATAATTCACCCCTCCACTTT | CASSLGGASSYNSPLHF
TRBJ2-5 | TRBV20-1 | TRBD2 | 15 | few | TGCAGTGCAACCAGGACTAGTAGGCCTCAAGAGACCCAGTACTTC | CSATRTSRPQETQYF
TRBJ1-5 | TRBV18 | . | 13 | . | TGTGCCAGCTCACCAGGGCTCAATCAGCCCCAGCATTTT | CASSPGLNQPQHF
TRBJ2-3 | TRBV20-1 | TRBD2 | 16 | few | TGCAGTGCTAGACTAGCGGGGGGGCCGAGCACAGATACGCAGTATTTT | CSARLAGGPSTDTQYF
TRBJ2-7 | TRBV6-2/TRBV6-3 | . | 11 | . | TGTGCCAGCAGCCGCAACTACGAGCAGTACTTC | CASSRNYEQYF
TRBJ2-1 | TRBV20-1 | TRBD2 | 18 | . | TGCAGTGCTAGAGAGTGGACTAGCGGGGCCCGCTCCTACAATGAGCAGTTCTTC | CSAREWTSGARSYNEQFF
TRBJ2-3 | TRBV20-1 | . | 15 | few | TGCAGTGCTAGAGATCGGAGAGCGGCCACAGATACGCAGTATTTT | CSARDRRAATDTQYF
TRBJ2-7 | TRBV28 | . | 14 | few | TGTGCCAGCAGTTTAGGGCCAGGCCCCTACGAGCAGTACTTC | CASSLGPGPYEQYF
TRBJ2-7 | TRBV20-1 | TRBD2 | 14 | many | TGCAGTGCTAGAGCAAGCGGGGGCGGCTACGAGCAGTACTTC | CSARASGGGYEQYF